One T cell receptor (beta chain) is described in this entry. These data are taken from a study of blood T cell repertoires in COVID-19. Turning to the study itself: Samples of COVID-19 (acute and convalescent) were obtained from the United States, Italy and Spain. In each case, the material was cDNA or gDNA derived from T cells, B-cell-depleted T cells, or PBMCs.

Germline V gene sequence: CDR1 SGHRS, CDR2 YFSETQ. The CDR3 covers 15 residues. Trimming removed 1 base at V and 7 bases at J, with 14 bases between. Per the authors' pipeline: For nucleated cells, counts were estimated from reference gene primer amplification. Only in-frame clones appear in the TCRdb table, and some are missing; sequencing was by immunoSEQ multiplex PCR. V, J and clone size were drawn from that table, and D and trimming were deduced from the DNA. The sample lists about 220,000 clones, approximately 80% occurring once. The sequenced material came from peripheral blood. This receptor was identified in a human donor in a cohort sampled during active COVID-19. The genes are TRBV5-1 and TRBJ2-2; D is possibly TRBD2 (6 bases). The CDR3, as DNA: TGCGCCAGCAGCTTGATCGGGAGCGCGAACGGGGAGCTGTTTTTT. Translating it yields CASSLIGSANGELFF.